One and the same sample provided the 20 T cell receptor beta chains below, sequenced in a study of blood T cell repertoires in COVID-19. The data were produced by immunoSEQ multiplex PCR, yet TCRdb's version contains in-frame clones alone and is incomplete. In the table there are 90,000 to 100,000 clones, about 90% of which are singletons. The sequencing sample was made of peripheral blood. The receptor set was obtained from a man aged 45-65 years with COVID-19, enrolled during active disease.

The chain joins TRBV30 to TRBJ1-5; D gene ambiguous. The CDR3 has 14 residues. Germline-derived CDR1 and CDR2 are GTSNPN and SVGIG (reference sequence). V was clipped by 2 bases and J by 0 bases, with 8 bases between them. CDR3: CAWSSTNSNQPQHF. As DNA, the CDR3 is TGTGCCTGGAGTAGTACAAATAGCAATCAGCCCCAGCATTTT.

The chain carries TRBV5-4 and TRBJ2-3, with a possible D match to TRBD2 (6 bases). V lost 0 bases and J 5 bases, leaving 13 bases between the germline ends. The CDR3 sequence is 15 residues long. The V gene's germline CDR1 is SGHNT and CDR2 YYREEE (reference sequence). CDR3 DNA sequence: TGTGCCAGCAGCTTGGGATCTAGCGCGGGAGATACGCAGTATTTT. Its translation is CASSLGSSAGDTQYF.

This clone was recorded only once. The J gene is TRBJ2-7, the V gene TRBV11-2, with 7 bases fitting TRBD1. Germline V gene lookup returns CDR1 SGHAT and CDR2 FQNNGV. CDR3 length: 14 amino acids. Germline trimming cut 0 bases from V and 3 bases from J; bases unmatched to any gene: 2. This chain's CDR3 is CASSLEQGFYEQYF. CDR3 bases: TGTGCCAGCAGCTTAGAACAGGGGTTCTACGAGCAGTACTTC. Together with reference TRBV11-2 and TRBJ2-7, the CDR3 gives the full variable domain: EAGVAQSPRYKIIEKRQSVAFWCNPISGHATLYWYQQILGQGPKLLIQFQNNGVVDDSQLPKDRFSAERLKGVDSTLKIQPAKLEDSAVYLCASSLEQGFYEQYFGPGTRLTVT.

This chain links TRBV3-1 (or the pseudogene TRBV3-2) with TRBJ1-2, with D unresolved. This CDR3 has 12 residues. V lost 0 bases and J 8 bases, leaving 7 bases between the germline ends. Germline V gene sequence: CDR1 LGHDT, CDR2 YNNKEL (reference sequence). The CDR3 DNA reads TGTGCCAGCAGCCAAGAAACATTAGGCTACACCTTC. Translation: CASSQETLGYTF.

This chain uses TRBV4-3 with TRBJ1-2; 9 bases line up with TRBD1. The CDR3 totals 17 residues. The ends lost 3 bases at V and 0 bases at J; junction bases unmatched: 8. Germline-derived CDR1 and CDR2 are LGHNA and YSLEER. The CDR3, as DNA: TGCGCCAGCAGCCAGGGACAGGGAGCCCCAGCTAACTATGGCTACACCTTC. Protein sequence: CASSQGQGAPANYGYTF.

The rearrangement uses TRBV5-1 and TRBJ2-5, with 9 bases lining up with TRBD2. After removal of 3 bases from V and 2 bases from J, the junction contained 8 bases not matched to a gene. CDR1 is SGHRS and CDR2 is YFSETQ in the germline V gene. The CDR3 runs 16 residues. The CDR3 reads CASSSLGLAGQETQYF. The DNA of the CDR3 is TGCGCCAGCAGCTCCTTGGGACTAGCAGGGCAAGAGACCCAGTACTTC.

The table lists this clone with a count of one. The rearrangement joins TRBV28 to TRBJ1-1; a possible D gene is TRBD1 (5 bases). Trimming pared 11 bases from V and 1 base from J, leaving 14 bases between. This CDR3 contains 13 residues. Germline CDR1 is MDHEN and CDR2 is SYDVKM. The CDR3 sequence is CAGRRGGNTEAFF. CDR3 DNA sequence: TGTGCCGGAAGACGGGGGGGGAACACTGAAGCTTTCTTT. Drawing the rest from reference TRBV28 and TRBJ1-1, the complete variable domain is DVKVTQSSRYLVKRTGEKVFLECVQDMDHENMFWYRQDPGLGLRLIYFSYDVKMKEKGDIPEGYSVSREKKERFSLILESASTNQTSMYLCAGRRGGNTEAFFGQGTRLTVV.

The V gene is TRBV5-1, the J gene TRBJ2-7; 12 positions match TRBD1. The CDR3 is made up of 14 amino acids. J was trimmed by 6 bases and V by 5 bases; bases with no gene match: 6. In germline, CDR1 is SGHRS, CDR2 YFSETQ. CDR3 bases: TGCGCCAGCAGTTCGGGACAGGGGGCGCGCGAGCAGTACTTC. Protein: CASSSGQGAREQYF.

This clone was picked up a small number of times. The rearrangement uses TRBV10-3 and TRBJ1-5; the D is unclear. V dropped 4 bases and J dropped 0 bases, with 7 bases sitting between them. This CDR3 comprises 14 residues. CDR1 and CDR2 (germline): ENHRY, SYGVKD. The CDR3 reads CAISGVNSNQPQHF. The CDR3 nucleotides read TGTGCCATCAGTGGAGTGAATAGCAATCAGCCCCAGCATTTT.

The DNA of the CDR3 is TGTGCCATCGCCAACAACACAGATACGCAGTATTTT. Its translation is CAIANNTDTQYF. V and J are TRBV10-3 and TRBJ2-3, with D hard to call. The CDR3 loop spans 12 amino acids. Per germline, CDR1 ENHRY and CDR2 SYGVKD. The V gene lost 8 bases and the J gene lost 2 bases, with 8 bases spanning the gap.

The chain recombines TRBV28 with TRBJ1-2; D not resolved. CDR1 is MDHEN, CDR2 SYDVKM, per germline. CDR3 length equals 14 residues. With 8 bases removed from V and 4 bases from J, the gap between germline ends came to 17 bases. The CDR3 is CASYGSPAGYGYTF. CDR3 nucleotides: TGTGCCAGCTACGGCAGTCCGGCGGGCTATGGCTACACCTTC.

The chain links TRBV6-5 to TRBJ2-7; 7 bases are shared with TRBD2. This CDR3 has 15 residues. From germline, CDR1 is MNHEY and CDR2 SVGAGI. The junction had 8 bases not matched to a gene; V was cut back by 6 bases and J by 0 bases. The CDR3 DNA reads as TGTGCCAGCAGCTTTGGGGGGGATAGCTCCTACGAGCAGTACTTC. Amino acids: CASSFGGDSSYEQYF.

The chain employs TRBV6-4 and TRBJ2-5, with a possible D match to TRBD1 (6 bases). The CDR3 covers 14 residues. The V end lost 3 bases, the J end lost 5 bases, and 13 bases lay between the germline ends. Germline CDR1 MRHNA, CDR2 SNTAGT. CDR3: CASSEQGASETQYF. CDR3 nucleotides: TGTGCCAGCAGTGAACAGGGAGCCTCGGAGACCCAGTACTTC.

The chain is built from TRBV24-1 and TRBJ1-6; TRBD1 aligns across 7 bases. Looked up from germline, CDR1 is KGHDR and CDR2 is SFDVKD. There are 17 residues in the CDR3. V shed 1 base and J 10 bases; nucleotides not matched to a gene: 12. The CDR3 loop is CATSDFLPQGTRSPLHF. CDR3 bases: TGTGCCACCAGTGATTTCCTACCACAGGGGACCAGATCACCCCTCCACTTT.

The CDR3 nucleotides read TGTGCCAGTAGGTCTAGCGGGGTCGCCGGGGAGCTGTTTTTT. This encodes CASRSSGVAGELFF. The genes are TRBV19 and TRBJ2-2, with 9 bases lining up with TRBD2. In germline, CDR1 is LNHDA, CDR2 SQIVND (reference sequence). The CDR3 extends over 14 amino acids. The J segment lost 6 bases and the V segment lost 6 bases, leaving 5 bases of the junction unmatched.

In its sample, this clone was seen a few times. This sequence joins TRBV4-2 and TRBJ1-2; tentatively, D is TRBD1 (5 bases). This CDR3 spans 14 amino acids. V shed 0 bases and J shed 8 bases, with 13 bases lying between them. CDR1 is LGHNA and CDR2 is YNFKEQ in the germline V gene. CDR3 sequence (DNA): TGTGCCAGCAGCCAAGATGCCAGGGTGGGCGGCTACACCTTC. Amino acid sequence: CASSQDARVGGYTF.

The rearrangement links TRBV18 to TRBJ2-7; TRBD2 might be the D (5 bases). The germline V gene encodes CDR1 KGHSH and CDR2 LQKENI. The CDR3 extends over 17 amino acids. Between the trimmed V and J ends, which lost 0 bases and 3 bases, there was a span of 18 bases. The CDR3 bases are TGTGCCAGCTCACCACCGGATAGTTTGACGGGGAGCTACGAGCAGTACTTC. Its translation: CASSPPDSLTGSYEQYF. The full variable domain, completed using reference TRBV18 and TRBJ2-7, is NAGVMQNPRHLVRRRGQEARLRCSPMKGHSHVYWYRQLPEEGLKFMVYLQKENIIDESGMPKERFSAEFPKEGPSILRIQQVVRGDSAAYFCASSPPDSLTGSYEQYFGPGTRLTVT.

J is TRBJ2-3 and V is TRBV5-6, with D perhaps matching TRBD1 (5 bases). Germline assignment: CDR1 SGHDT and CDR2 YYEEEE. The CDR3 is 15 amino acids. Trimming shortened V by 3 bases and J by 2 bases, and 13 bases separated the two germline ends. The CDR3 nucleotides are TGTGCCAGCAGCTACCGGACACTTAACACAGATACGCAGTATTTT. Its protein product is CASSYRTLNTDTQYF.

This chain links TRBV9 with TRBJ1-2; 7 bases fit TRBD1. This CDR3 region has 14 residues. Trimming cost V 2 bases and J 3 bases; bases outside gene matches: 4. Germline V gene sequence: CDR1 SGDLS, CDR2 YYNGEE. The CDR3 sequence: CASSVRDSDYGYTF. The CDR3 DNA sequence: TGTGCCAGCAGCGTCCGGGACAGTGACTATGGCTACACCTTC.

The gene calls are TRBV4-1 and TRBJ1-2; possibly TRBD1 for D (5 bases). The CDR3 contains 14 residues. V was clipped by 0 bases and J by 1 base, with 6 bases between them. Germline lookup yields CDR1 MGHRA and CDR2 YSYEKL. CDR3 residues: CASSQEGVNYGYTF. The CDR3, as DNA: TGCGCCAGCAGCCAAGAAGGGGTTAACTATGGCTACACCTTC.